This T cell receptor beta chain was sequenced during a study of blood T cell repertoires in COVID-19 (dated by TCRdb to 2019 to 2021). For the study in its entirety: The collaborator samples originated in the United States, Italy and Spain and spanned the acute and convalescent phases of COVID-19. A freely available public database, intended as a resource for researchers studying the immune response to SARS-CoV-2, is where the repertoires were released. The dataset comprised deeply sampled blood TCRbeta repertoires from subjects exposed to, actively infected with, or recovered from COVID-19. The prospective study material was composed of cDNA or gDNA derived from T cells, B-cell-depleted T cells, or PBMCs. A de-identified subject ID, COVID-19 status, age in years and sex were almost always included in the sample metadata. Samples were obtained from the ongoing ImmuneRACE study (first 160 participants) and from about 1,300 subjects provided by 6 global collaborators. Where available, HLA class I and class II types were taken from metadata supplied by the sample provider and were not determined by assay-based typing.

The research as a whole found: The amount of clinical and demographic metadata varied by source and participant and was provided uncurated.

TCRbeta CDR3 regions were amplified from genomic DNA by means of the immunoSEQ Assay, a bias-controlled multiplex PCR. The original methods were these. Nucleated cell counts per sample were estimated from amplification of reference gene primers within the assay. To quantify the absolute abundance of each unique TCRbeta CDR3 rearrangement, sequence reads were collapsed and filtered. For each sample, productive Simpson clonality was calculated by taking the square root of Simpson's diversity index across productive rearrangements. In its TCRdb copy, this immuneACCESS table keeps in-frame sequences only and misses some clones. Where compared with another copy, unresolved V genes explain less than half of these, and the others have no known cause. V and J calls and clone size are copied from that table; D and trimming were computed from the DNA. The sample has 250,000 to 350,000 clones on record, around 84% of them singletons. The ten largest clones represent roughly 1.5% of the sample.

This clone was seen at least ten times. Its antigen remains unidentified. It has no much larger one-base neighbor in the sample; base qualities were not kept. The CDR3 covers 17 residues, taking in both the cysteine and the phenylalanine. The CDR3 DNA has 51 bases and is translated from base 1. Taken from the germline V gene, the CDR1 and CDR2 loops are ENHRY and SYGVKD. V drops 2 bases and J drops 2 bases, leaving 19 bases in between. In Seattle, one collaborating source enrolled patients while the infection was active and tracked those patients longitudinally over the course of disease. Collaborating institutions collected whole blood in K2EDTA tubes following their own protocols. For TCRbeta analysis, collaborators shipped samples in one of three forms: frozen whole blood, isolated PBMCs, or DNA extracted from either of those sample types.

Source material: peripheral blood. The origin of this receptor is a human donor with COVID-19, enrolled during active disease. The donor label of this sample is uncertain. The rearrangement joined TRBV10-3 to TRBJ2-7, with the identity of the D gene unclear. The CDR3 in this case is CAISELSSVPFPYEQYF. The nucleotides are TGTGCCATCAGTGAGCTTTCTTCAGTCCCCTTCCCCTACGAGCAGTACTTC.